This T cell receptor (beta chain) was obtained from a study of T cell changes during pregnancy in multiple sclerosis. Assay: immunoSEQ multiplex PCR; the TCRdb copy retains only in-frame clones and omits some. The data show tens of thousands of clones, roughly 88% seen once. V shed 6 bases and J 3 bases; nucleotides not matched to a gene: 10. The germline V gene has CDR1 MNHNS and CDR2 SASEGT. The CDR3 loop spans 15 amino acids. The sequencing used peripheral blood, collected in the first trimester of pregnancy. This sequence was found in a female donor with multiple sclerosis, enrolled in a pregnancy study. The chain carries TRBV6-1 and TRBJ2-7, with 8 positions matching TRBD2. CDR3 sequence (DNA): TGTGCCAGCAGCTCAGGGCGGGAGGAAATCTACGAGCAGTACTTC. This encodes CASSSGREEIYEQYF.